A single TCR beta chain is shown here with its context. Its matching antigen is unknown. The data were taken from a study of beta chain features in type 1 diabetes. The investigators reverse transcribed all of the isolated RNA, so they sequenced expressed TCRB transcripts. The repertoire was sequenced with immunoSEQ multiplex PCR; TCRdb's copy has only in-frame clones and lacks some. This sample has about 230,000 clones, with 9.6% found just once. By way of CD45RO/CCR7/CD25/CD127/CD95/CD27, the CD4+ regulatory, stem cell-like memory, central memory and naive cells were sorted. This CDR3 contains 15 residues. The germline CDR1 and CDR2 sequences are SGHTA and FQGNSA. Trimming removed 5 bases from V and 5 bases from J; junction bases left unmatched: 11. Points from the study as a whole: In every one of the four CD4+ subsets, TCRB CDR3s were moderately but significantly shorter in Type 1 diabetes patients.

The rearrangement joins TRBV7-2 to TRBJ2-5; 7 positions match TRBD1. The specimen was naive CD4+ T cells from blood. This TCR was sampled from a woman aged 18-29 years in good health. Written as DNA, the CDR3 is TGTGCCAGCAGCGCTCCGGGACAGCGTGGGGAGACCCAGTACTTC. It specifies CASSAPGQRGETQYF.